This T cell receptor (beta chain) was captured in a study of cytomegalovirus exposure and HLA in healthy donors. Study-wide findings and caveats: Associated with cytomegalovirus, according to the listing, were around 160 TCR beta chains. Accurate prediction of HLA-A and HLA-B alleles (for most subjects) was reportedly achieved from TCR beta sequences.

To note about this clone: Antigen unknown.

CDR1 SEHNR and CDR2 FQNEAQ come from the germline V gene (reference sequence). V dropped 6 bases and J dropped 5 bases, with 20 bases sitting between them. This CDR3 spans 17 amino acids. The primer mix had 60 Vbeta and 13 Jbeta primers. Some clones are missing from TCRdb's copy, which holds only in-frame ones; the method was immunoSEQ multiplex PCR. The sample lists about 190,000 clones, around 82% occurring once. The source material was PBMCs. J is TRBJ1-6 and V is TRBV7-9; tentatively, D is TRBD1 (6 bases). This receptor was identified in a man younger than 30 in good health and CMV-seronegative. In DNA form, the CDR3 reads TGTGCCAGCAGGTCTTTGACGGTGGACAGCAATAATTCACCCCTCCACTTT. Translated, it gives CASRSLTVDSNNSPLHF.